The 9 T cell receptor beta chains below were found in one sample sequenced in a study of T cell responses to AZD1222 COVID-19 vaccine. Assay used: immunoSEQ multiplex PCR; TCRdb lists only in-frame clones, some missing. The sample includes around 140,000 clones, around 92% of them seen just once. Sequencing was performed on peripheral blood, taken after recovery from COVID-19. The receptors were gathered from an adult who had recovered from COVID-19.

The chain combines TRBV9 with TRBJ1-1, with 9 bases lining up with TRBD1. The germline CDR1 and CDR2 sequences are SGDLS and YYNGEE. V trimming: 2 bases; J trimming: 4 bases; junction bases outside the gene matches: 9. This CDR3 is 16 amino acids long. The CDR3 sequence: CASSVVGTGWATEAFF. CDR3 nucleotide sequence: TGTGCCAGCAGCGTCGTCGGGACAGGGTGGGCCACTGAAGCTTTCTTT.

The V gene is TRBV28, the J gene TRBJ1-1; D call uncertain. Trimming stripped 7 bases from V and 5 bases from J, with 17 bases between. Germline lookup yields CDR1 MDHEN and CDR2 SYDVKM. CDR3 length equals 14 residues. This CDR3 reads CASKPSGEGTEAFF. The CDR3 DNA reads TGTGCCAGCAAACCGTCAGGAGAAGGGACTGAAGCTTTCTTT. Supplemented by reference TRBV28 and TRBJ1-1, the full variable domain reads DVKVTQSSRYLVKRTGEKVFLECVQDMDHENMFWYRQDPGLGLRLIYFSYDVKMKEKGDIPEGYSVSREKKERFSLILESASTNQTSMYLCASKPSGEGTEAFFGQGTRLTVV.

The V and J genes are TRBV5-4 and TRBJ2-7; D unresolved. The CDR3 loop spans 13 amino acids. The germline V gene encodes CDR1 SGHNT and CDR2 YYREEE (reference sequence). Trimming pared 4 bases from V and 1 base from J, leaving 9 bases between. The CDR3 coding sequence is TGTGCCAGCAGCCCCGGGTCGTCCTACGAGCAGTACTTC. It specifies CASSPGSSYEQYF.

The chain combines TRBV5-6 with TRBJ1-2; D gene unclear. In germline, CDR1 is SGHDT, CDR2 YYEEEE. V was clipped by 5 bases and J by 8 bases, with 16 bases between them. The length of the CDR3 is 13 residues. CDR3 in DNA: TGTGCCAGCAGTCTTACGGGAGGTCTAGGCTACACCTTC. It translates to CASSLTGGLGYTF. Looking up the rest from reference TRBV5-6 and TRBJ1-2 gives the full variable domain: DAGVTQSPTHLIKTRGQQVTLRCSPKSGHDTVSWYQQALGQGPQFIFQYYEEEERQRGNFPDRFSGHQFPNYSSELNVNALLLGDSALYLCASSLTGGLGYTFGSGTRLTVV.

CDR3: CASSNLADTQYF. The CDR3, as DNA: TGTGCCAGCAGCAACTTAGCAGATACGCAGTATTTT. The chain carries TRBV13 and TRBJ2-3; D is unresolved. The CDR3 runs to 12 residues. Trimming took 5 bases from V and 4 from J, leaving 7 bases between them. Looked up from germline, CDR1 is PRHDT and CDR2 is FYEKMQ (reference sequence). The complete variable domain, with remaining parts taken from reference TRBV13 and TRBJ2-3, reads AAGVIQSPRHLIKEKRETATLKCYPIPRHDTVYWYQQGPGQDPQFLISFYEKMQSDKGSIPDRFSAQQFSDYHSELNMSSLELGDSALYFCASSNLADTQYFGPGTRLTVL.

A single count supports this clone. This chain links TRBV11-1 with TRBJ1-1; no definite D call. Trimming took off 2 bases at V and 1 base at J, with 5 bases between the two ends. The CDR3 covers 13 residues. Per germline, CDR1 SGHAT and CDR2 FQDESV (reference sequence). CDR3 protein: CASSLKGNTEAFF. In DNA, the CDR3 is TGTGCCAGCAGCTTAAAGGGGAACACTGAAGCTTTCTTT.

This clone was seen a single time. CDR3 in DNA: TGTGCCAGCTCTCCGACAGGGAAGAACACTGAAGCTTTCTTT. Protein: CASSPTGKNTEAFF. The gene calls are TRBV18 and TRBJ1-1, with 7 bases aligning to TRBD1. With V trimmed by 6 bases and J by 1 base, 5 bases remained unmatched. The CDR3 sequence is 14 residues long. CDR1 and CDR2 from the germline V gene are KGHSH and LQKENI.

This chain joins TRBV5-5 and TRBJ2-7; no clear D gene. Germline V CDR1 and CDR2: SGHKS, YYEKEE (reference sequence). CDR3 size: 15 residues. V shed 4 bases and J shed 1 base, with 15 bases lying between them. The CDR3 region has the DNA TGTGCCAGCAGCCCCGAATTACGGGCATCCTACGAGCAGTACTTC. Encoded protein: CASSPELRASYEQYF.

The rearrangement joins TRBV28 to TRBJ1-2; TRBD1 aligns across 9 bases. V dropped 5 bases and J dropped 3; count of bases not matched to a gene: 10. This CDR3 comprises 16 residues. Germline V lookup: CDR1 MDHEN, CDR2 SYDVKM. This CDR3 is CASSPGGTGLHYGYTF. DNA for the CDR3: TGTGCCAGCAGTCCGGGAGGGACAGGGCTCCACTATGGCTACACCTTC.